The 21 T cell receptor beta chains listed next were all sequenced from one sample in a study of cytomegalovirus exposure and HLA in healthy donors. Using immunoSEQ multiplex PCR, the repertoire was profiled, and TCRdb retains in-frame clones only, with some absent. The sample records 110,000 to 150,000 clones, 94% being singletons. The sequenced sample consisted of PBMCs. The source of these receptors is a man younger than 30 in good health and CMV-seropositive.

The rearrangement joins TRBV28 to TRBJ2-7; possible D gene TRBD2, 6 bases. The CDR3 runs to 13 residues. Trimming removed 10 bases at V and 6 bases at J, with 19 bases between. The germline gives CDR1 MDHEN, CDR2 SYDVKM. In DNA form, the CDR3 reads TGTGCCACAGTTGTGGGGGGAGGCGCCGAGCAGTACTTC. It yields the protein CATVVGGGAEQYF. Supplemented by reference TRBV28 and TRBJ2-7, the full variable domain reads DVKVTQSSRYLVKRTGEKVFLECVQDMDHENMFWYRQDPGLGLRLIYFSYDVKMKEKGDIPEGYSVSREKKERFSLILESASTNQTSMYLCATVVGGGAEQYFGPGTRLTVT.

This rearrangement joins TRBV29-1 to TRBJ2-3, with 7 bases aligning to TRBD2. This CDR3 has 14 amino acids. Trimming removed 5 bases from V and 0 bases from J; junction bases left unmatched: 5. The germline gives CDR1 SQVTM, CDR2 ANQGSEA. CDR3 loop: CSVYGGGSTDTQYF. The CDR3, as DNA: TGCAGCGTTTACGGGGGAGGGAGCACAGATACGCAGTATTTT.

The chain employs TRBV18 and TRBJ2-7, with 8 bases aligning to TRBD2. V lost 3 bases, J lost 3 bases, and 4 bases stayed unmatched. The germline gives CDR1 KGHSH, CDR2 LQKENI. This CDR3 is built from 14 residues. The CDR3 spells CASSPDTSGYEQYF. In DNA form, the CDR3 reads TGTGCCAGCTCACCGGACACTAGCGGCTACGAGCAGTACTTC.

The chain recombines TRBV28 with TRBJ1-1, with TRBD1 matching over 8 bases. The germline CDR1 and CDR2 sequences are MDHEN and SYDVKM. Germline trimming cut 2 bases from V and 10 bases from J; bases unmatched to any gene: 6. This CDR3 comprises 13 residues. The CDR3 bases are TGTGCCAGCAGTTTACACAACAGGGGGGGAGCTTTCTTT. Translating it yields CASSLHNRGGAFF.

The chain links TRBV7-3 to TRBJ1-2; tentatively, D is TRBD1 (5 bases). The germline CDR1 and CDR2 sequences are SGHTA and FQGTGA. This CDR3 contains 13 residues. V was pared by 1 base and J by 10 bases, with 13 bases between. CDR3 DNA sequence: TGTGCCAGCAGCTTAAATAATGGGGCCGACTACACCTTC. This gives the protein CASSLNNGADYTF.

The rearrangement links TRBV7-6 to TRBJ2-2, with D possibly TRBD2 on 5 matching bases. V was clipped by 0 bases and J by 3 bases, with 11 bases between them. Germline V gives CDR1 SGHVS, CDR2 FNYEAQ. The CDR3 loop spans 16 amino acids. CDR3 sequence (DNA): TGTGCCAGCAGCTTAGCCTTTCGGGGTGACACCGGGGAGCTGTTTTTT. Translated: CASSLAFRGDTGELFF.

This clone was counted a single time. CDR3 bases: TGTGCCAGCAGTGAGGGGTTCGGACACGCTAGCGCAGATACGCAGTATTTT. It translates to CASSEGFGHASADTQYF. V and J are TRBV27 and TRBJ2-3; D may be TRBD2 (6 bases). Trimming cost V 5 bases and J 4 bases, with 22 bases left between them. The CDR3 extends over 17 amino acids. In germline, CDR1 is MNHEY, CDR2 SMNVEV (reference sequence).

This rearrangement joins TRBV7-9 to TRBJ2-2; D is unclear. Germline V gives CDR1 SEHNR, CDR2 FQNEAQ (reference sequence). V dropped 3 bases and J dropped 5 bases, with 4 bases sitting between them. The CDR3 extends over 12 amino acids. The CDR3 loop reads CASSFSTGELFF. The CDR3 region has the DNA TGTGCCAGCAGCTTTTCTACCGGGGAGCTGTTTTTT.

The genes are TRBV2 and TRBJ2-1, with 12 bases fitting TRBD2. Germline V CDR1 and CDR2: SNHLY, FYNNEI. With V trimmed by 4 bases and J by 1 base, 5 bases remained unmatched. The CDR3 sequence is 17 residues long. The DNA for the CDR3 is TGTGCCAGCAGTGGTGGGACTAGCGGGCCTTCCTACAATGAGCAGTTCTTC. Its translation: CASSGGTSGPSYNEQFF.

This sequence joins TRBV6-5 and TRBJ2-1; 13 bases align to TRBD2. V shed 7 bases and J 6 bases; nucleotides not matched to a gene: 6. This CDR3 is built from 15 residues. CDR1 MNHEY and CDR2 SVGAGI come from the germline V gene. The CDR3 region is CASNRGTSGINEQFF. CDR3 bases: TGTGCCAGCAATAGGGGGACTAGCGGGATCAATGAGCAGTTCTTC.

This clone was seen just once. CDR3 DNA sequence: TGTGCCAGCAGTGACGGGGTAGCGGGATATATCGAGCAGTACTTC. This codes for CASSDGVAGYIEQYF. V gene TRBV2 combines with J gene TRBJ2-7; 8 bases align to TRBD2. Looked up from germline, CDR1 is SNHLY and CDR2 is FYNNEI. The CDR3 sequence is 15 residues long. J was trimmed by 6 bases and V by 3 bases; bases with no gene match: 10. The entire variable domain, with the rest obtained from reference TRBV2 and TRBJ2-7, is as follows: EPEVTQTPSHQVTQMGQEVILRCVPISNHLYFYWYRQILGQKVEFLVSFYNNEISEKSEIFDDQFSVERPDGSNFTLKIRSTKLEDSAMYFCASSDGVAGYIEQYFGPGTRLTVT.

The V and J genes are TRBV27 and TRBJ1-5, with 7 bases matching TRBD1. Germline loops: CDR1 MNHEY, CDR2 SMNVEV (reference sequence). The CDR3 runs to 13 residues. V gave up 8 bases and J gave up 2 bases; unmatched junction bases: 3. CDR3 nucleotides: TGTGCCAGCGCTGGGACAGGCAATCAGCCCCAGCATTTT. It is translated as CASAGTGNQPQHF.

V is TRBV16 and J is TRBJ2-7; 9 positions match TRBD1. CDR3 size: 15 residues. Germline lookup yields CDR1 KGHSY and CDR2 FQNENV. Trimming removed 4 bases from V and 2 bases from J; junction bases left unmatched: 6. CDR3 sequence reads: CASSPGQGPAYEQYF. CDR3 coding DNA: TGTGCCAGCAGCCCGGGACAGGGACCTGCCTACGAGCAGTACTTC.

The rearrangement links TRBV25-1 to TRBJ2-5, with TRBD1 matching over 7 bases. CDR1 and CDR2 from the germline V gene are MGHDK and SYGVNS. Unmatched junction bases numbered 6, after V lost 3 bases and J lost 2 bases. The CDR3 has 15 residues. CDR3: CASSDAGTVQETQYF. The CDR3 DNA reads as TGTGCCAGCAGTGATGCTGGGACAGTGCAAGAGACCCAGTACTTC.

This chain uses TRBV5-1 with TRBJ2-3; 13 nucleotides line up with TRBD2. V lost 7 bases to trimming and J lost 2 bases; unmatched junction nucleotides: 19. From germline, CDR1 is SGHRS and CDR2 YFSETQ. The length of the CDR3 is 20 residues. The chain's CDR3 is CASSGLAGEEGYRATDTQYF. Written as DNA, the CDR3 is TGCGCCAGCTCAGGACTAGCGGGAGAAGAAGGTTACCGAGCCACAGATACGCAGTATTTT.

This chain uses TRBV5-4 with TRBJ2-7, with TRBD1 as a possible D gene (5 bases). The V end lost 4 bases, the J end lost 6 bases, and 14 bases lay between the germline ends. Germline CDR1 reads SGHNT; CDR2 reads YYREEE (reference sequence). This CDR3 spans 13 amino acids. The CDR3 DNA sequence: TGTGCCAGCAGCCCCGTCCAGGGCGGCGAGCAGTACTTC. Translation: CASSPVQGGEQYF. Full variable domain (outside the CDR3, taken from reference TRBV5-4 and TRBJ2-7): ETGVTQSPTHLIKTRGQQVTLRCSSQSGHNTVSWYQQALGQGPQFIFQYYREEENGRGNFPPRFSGLQFPNYSSELNVNALELDDSALYLCASSPVQGGEQYFGPGTRLTVT.

This CDR3 reads CASSQDSHGQGADQPQHF. As DNA, the CDR3 is TGCGCCAGCAGCCAAGATTCCCATGGACAGGGGGCCGATCAGCCCCAGCATTTT. The chain is built from TRBV4-1 and TRBJ1-5; 11 bases are a match to TRBD1. J lost 5 bases, V lost 0 bases, and 9 bases had no gene match. Germline V gene lookup returns CDR1 MGHRA and CDR2 YSYEKL. The CDR3 sequence is 18 residues long.

The chain combines TRBV5-6 with TRBJ2-3, with 8 bases fitting TRBD2. With V trimmed by 4 bases and J by 8 bases, 15 bases remained unmatched. The length of the CDR3 is 16 residues. Germline lookup yields CDR1 SGHDT and CDR2 YYEEEE. The CDR3: CASSTLLAGRLRTQYF. The CDR3 DNA follows: TGTGCCAGCAGCACCCTCTTAGCGGGGCGCCTGCGTACGCAGTATTTT.

The rearrangement joins TRBV5-1 to TRBJ1-2, with a tentative D call TRBD1 (6 bases). The germline CDR1 and CDR2 sequences are SGHRS and YFSETQ. The CDR3 is 14 residues long. Trimming left V 1 base short and J 2 bases short, with 9 bases between. CDR3 sequence (DNA): TGCGCCAGCAGCTTGCGTCAGGGGAACTATGGCTACACCTTC. It translates to CASSLRQGNYGYTF.

Remarks on this clone: This CDR3 is also generated by other DNA sequences in the sample. This rearrangement joins TRBV5-1 to TRBJ1-1; TRBD1 matches 10 bases. Losses at the gene ends were 3 bases for V and 3 bases for J; bases not matched to a gene: 2. CDR1 is SGHRS and CDR2 is YFSETQ in the germline V gene. CDR3 length equals 14 residues. The CDR3 sequence is CASSWDRGDTEAFF. DNA of the CDR3: TGCGCCAGCAGCTGGGACAGGGGAGACACTGAAGCTTTCTTT.

The chain uses TRBV29-1 and TRBJ1-2; TRBD1 might be the D (6 bases). The V end lost 6 bases, the J end lost 1 base, and 15 bases lay between the germline ends. The CDR3 spans 14 residues. Germline lookup yields CDR1 SQVTM and CDR2 ANQGSEA. This CDR3 reads CSVDGQLDNYGYTF. For the CDR3, the DNA is TGCAGCGTGGACGGACAGCTAGATAACTATGGCTACACCTTC.